The rows below give T cell receptor beta chains drawn from one sample of a study of Graves' ophthalmopathy and Graves' hyperthyroidism. Using its own MiXCR run on the multiplex PCR reads, TCRdb lists one record per CDR3 protein. The sample includes roughly 420,000 distinct CDR3 sequences, around a fifth of them seen just once. Input material: peripheral blood. The receptors come from a woman aged 18-30 years with stable Graves' hyperthyroidism. CDR3s include the opening cysteine and the closing phenylalanine or tryptophan. D genes are given only for firm matches. Size is omitted from some rows. Given values are once, few, many or a class for expanded clones.

>TRBV20-1|many|TRBD1|TRBJ2-4|12
TGCAGTGCTAACACAGGGGTCGACATTCAGTACTTC
CSANTGVDIQYF
>TRBV13|many|-|TRBJ1-1|15
TGTGCCAGCAGCTTAGGGGCCCGGGGTAACACTGAAGCTTTCTTT
CASSLGARGNTEAFF
>TRBV25-1|few|-|TRBJ1-1|14
TGTGCCAGCAGTGTTGGACACTTGAACACTGAAGCTTTCTTT
CASSVGHLNTEAFF
>TRBV11-1|few|-|TRBJ2-7|14
TGTACCAGCAGCTTAACGGGGACTGTCTACGAGCAGTACTTC
CTSSLTGTVYEQYF
>TRBV19|many|-|TRBJ1-1|15
TGTGCCAGTAGTATAGGGTCAGCCATGAACACTGAAGCTTTCTTT
CASSIGSAMNTEAFF
>TRBV30|many|-|TRBJ1-2|16
TGTGCCTGGAGACCCTCCGGAGAAATCTATAACTATGGCTACACCTTC
CAWRPSGEIYNYGYTF
>TRBV5-1|many|-|TRBJ2-2|15
TGCGCCAGCAGCTTGGACGCGGTACGCGGCGGGGAGCTGTTTTTT
CASSLDAVRGGELFF
>TRBV28|-|TRBD2|TRBJ2-7|15
TGTGCCAGCGCCGCAGGAGGACTAGCGGGGTACGAGCAGTACTTC
CASAAGGLAGYEQYF
>TRBV12-3/TRBV12-4|many|-|TRBJ2-2|16
TGTGCCAGCAGTTTCGGTTCCGACTCATACACCGGGGAGCTGTTTTTT
CASSFGSDSYTGELFF
>TRBV6-5|many|-|TRBJ2-5|13
TGTGCCAGCAGTTACGAGGGTCGGGAGACCCAGTACTTC
CASSYEGRETQYF
>TRBV18|-|TRBD1|TRBJ1-2|15
TGTGCCAGCTCACCATTAGACAGGGGAACGGATGGCTACACCTTC
CASSPLDRGTDGYTF
>TRBV7-6|-|-|TRBJ2-2|14
TGTGCCAGCAGCTTGGGGGCGGACACCGGGGAGCTGTTTTTT
CASSLGADTGELFF
>TRBV11-2|-|-|TRBJ2-5|17
TGTGCCAGCAGCAATAGTGGAGCCTTTATACCTCAAGAGACCCAGTACTTC
CASSNSGAFIPQETQYF
>TRBV2|-|-|TRBJ2-7|13
TGTGCCAGCAGAGGGCCCCCCGGGGGCGAGCAGTACTTC
CASRGPPGGEQYF
>TRBV27|many|TRBD2|TRBJ2-1|16
TGTGCCAGCAGTTCCTTGACTAGCGGCTCCTACAATGAGCAGTTCTTC
CASSSLTSGSYNEQFF
>TRBV4-2|many|-|TRBJ1-3|15
TGTGCCAGCAGCCTGGAAGGAGACTCTGGAAACACCATATATTTT
CASSLEGDSGNTIYF
>TRBV28|many|-|TRBJ2-7|13
TGTGCCAGCAGTTCGGTGAACTCCTACGAGCAGTACTTC
CASSSVNSYEQYF
>TRBV30|many|TRBD2|TRBJ2-2|16
TGTGCCTGGGGATTGGCGGGAGTAGTTGTAACCGGGGAGCTGTTTTTT
CAWGLAGVVVTGELFF
>TRBV6-1|many|-|TRBJ2-7|8
TGTGCCCGGTACGAGCAGTACTTC
CARYEQYF
>TRBV28|-|-|TRBJ2-2|14
TGTGCCAGCAGTTTATTGCAGGGCGCCGGGGAGCTGTTTTTT
CASSLLQGAGELFF
>TRBV3-1|many|-|TRBJ1-5|14
TGTGCCAGCAGCCAAGATCCCGTTAATCAGCCCCAGCATTTT
CASSQDPVNQPQHF
>TRBV30|many|-|TRBJ1-1|11
TGTGCCTGGAATGCGGGACCTGAAGCTTTCTTT
CAWNAGPEAFF
>TRBV12-3/TRBV12-4|few|-|TRBJ1-2|11
TGTGCCAGCGGGTTGGCATCAGGCTACACCTTC
CASGLASGYTF
>TRBV20-1|few|-|TRBJ2-2|18
-
CSAKKGLAGVGPGGELFF
>TRBV10-3|many|TRBD2|TRBJ2-5|17
TGTGCCATCAGTGATGCGCTAGCGGGAGGGCCTTGGGAGACCCAGTACTTC
CAISDALAGGPWETQYF
>TRBV5-1|many|-|TRBJ2-7|12
TGCGCCAGCAGCGAGGGGAACTACGAGCAGTACTTC
CASSEGNYEQYF
>TRBV14|-|-|TRBJ2-5|14
TGTGCCAGCAGCCAAGGGTTTAACCAAGAGACCCAGTACTTC
CASSQGFNQETQYF
>TRBV30|many|-|TRBJ2-2|11
TGTGCCTGGAGAAACACCGGGGAGCTGTTTTTT
CAWRNTGELFF
>TRBV6-2/TRBV6-3|-|TRBD2|TRBJ2-7|20
TGTGCCAGCAGTTACTCGAAGGTTTGGTCTAGCGGGATGGCCGGCCACGATCAGTACTTC
CASSYSKVWSSGMAGHDQYF
>TRBV20-1|many|TRBD2|TRBJ2-7|13
TGCAGTGCGGAGCGGGAGGCCGGGGTCGAGCAGTACTTC
CSAEREAGVEQYF
>TRBV6-1|-|-|TRBJ1-5|14
TGTGCCAGCAGTGAACGGGGGGAGTATCAGCCCCAGCATTTT
CASSERGEYQPQHF
>TRBV11-2|many|-|TRBJ1-2|16
TGTGCCAGCAGCTTAAGGTCTAGCGGTCTTTGGGCTGGCTACACCTTC
CASSLRSSGLWAGYTF
>TRBV7-8|many|TRBD1|TRBJ1-2|16
TGTGCCAGCAGCTTAGAGATAGCCGGGACAGGGGTTGGCTACACCTTC
CASSLEIAGTGVGYTF
>TRBV19|many|TRBD1|TRBJ2-7|16
TGTGCCAGTAGTACGGCCTGGGACAGCTACATCTACGAGCAGTACTTC
CASSTAWDSYIYEQYF
>TRBV7-2|many|TRBD1|TRBJ2-7|14
TGTGCCAGCAGCGCGCCTAGGGGGCCCTACGAGCAGTACTTC
CASSAPRGPYEQYF
>TRBV27|many|-|TRBJ1-2|15
TGTGCCAGCAGTTCCTACGGGACGGTAAACTATGGCTACACCTTC
CASSSYGTVNYGYTF
>TRBV6-5|-|TRBD2|TRBJ2-7|14
TGTGCCAGCAGTTACGGTGCCGCGGGGGGCGAGCAGTACTTC
CASSYGAAGGEQYF
>TRBV12-3/TRBV12-4|few|TRBD1|TRBJ1-2|13
TGTGCCAGCAGTCGGGACAGGGTGAGGGGCTACACCTTC
CASSRDRVRGYTF
>TRBV11-1|many|TRBD2|TRBJ2-5|20
TGTGCCAGCAGCTTAGTCTTAGTATTTGGACTAGCGGGAGGCCAAGAGACCCAGTACTTC
CASSLVLVFGLAGGQETQYF
>TRBV27|-|-|TRBJ2-7|14
TGTGCCAGCAGTTTAGGTTGGGGTTCGTACGAGCAGTACTTC
CASSLGWGSYEQYF
>TRBV7-2|many|TRBD2|TRBJ2-5|15
TGTGCCAGCAGCTTAGCGCCCGGGACTAGTAAGACCCAGTACTTC
CASSLAPGTSKTQYF
>TRBV6-2/TRBV6-3|-|-|TRBJ1-1|12
TGTGCCGTACAGGGTCGTAGCACTGAAGCTTTCTTT
CAVQGRSTEAFF
>TRBV24-1|many|TRBD2|TRBJ2-2|17
TGTGCCACCAGTGATGCCTTGGGACTAGCGGCCGCCGGGGAGCTGTTTTTT
CATSDALGLAAAGELFF
>TRBV11-1|-|-|TRBJ1-1|13
TGTGCCAGCATCCTAGTGGTGAACACTGAAGCTTTCTTT
CASILVVNTEAFF
>TRBV15|many|-|TRBJ1-1|15
TGTGCCACCAGCAGACGACAGGCCTTGAACACTGAAGCTTTCTTT
CATSRRQALNTEAFF
>TRBV28|many|TRBD1|TRBJ2-5|15
TGTGCCAGCAGTTCCTCGGGACAGGGGTTGGAGACCCAGTACTTC
CASSSSGQGLETQYF
>TRBV29-1|-|-|TRBJ1-2|13
TGCAGCTCGAGCCAGTCGGGGAACTATGGCTACACCTTC
CSSSQSGNYGYTF
>TRBV6-5|many|TRBD1|TRBJ1-2|14
TGTGCCAGCAGTTACTCGTGGACAGGGTCCGGCTACACCTTC
CASSYSWTGSGYTF